This TCR beta chain was identified during a study of vaccination and CD4 T cells after COVID-19. Turning to the study itself: Post-vaccine specimens were obtained a median 72 days after dose two (range 14 to 241).

To note about this clonotype: Its antigen remains unknown.

The germline V and J ends were trimmed by 3 bases and 2 bases, with 4 bases remaining between them. Per the germline V gene, CDR1 is SNHLY and CDR2 is FYNNEI. The CDR3 consists of 12 residues. Oncomine TCR Beta short-read sequencing was applied to DNA from cultured CD4+ T cells. TCRdb ran MiXCR on the PCR reads and lists one entry per CDR3 protein. The sample consists of 15,000 or so distinct CDR3 sequences, approximately 40% of them appearing once. Treatment here: roughly 11-day PBMC culture with coronavirus spike peptide pools or control peptides (ViraFEST assay). With fresh IL-2 medium, half the medium was replaced on days 3 and 7. With approximately nine days of culture completed, CD4+ T cells were isolated by negative selection.

This chain links TRBV2 with TRBJ1-2; D remains ambiguous. Source material: CD4+ T cells from blood, cultured in vitro. The TCR originated in a human donor who had recovered from COVID-19. CDR3 coding DNA: TGTGCCAGCAGTGACAGGAACTATGGCTACACCTTC. Amino acid sequence: CASSDRNYGYTF.